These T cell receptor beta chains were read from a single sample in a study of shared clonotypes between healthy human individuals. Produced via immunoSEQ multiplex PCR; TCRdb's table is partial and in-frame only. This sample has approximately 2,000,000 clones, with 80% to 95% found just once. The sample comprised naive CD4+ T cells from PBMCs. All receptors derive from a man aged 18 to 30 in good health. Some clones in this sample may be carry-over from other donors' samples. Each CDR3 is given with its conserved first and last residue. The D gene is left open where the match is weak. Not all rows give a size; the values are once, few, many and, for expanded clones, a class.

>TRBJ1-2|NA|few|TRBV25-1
TGTGCCAGCAGTCGAGGGACGGCCTATGGCTACACCTTC
CASSRGTAYGYTF
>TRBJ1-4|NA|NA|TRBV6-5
TGTGCCAGCAGTAACTCACAGGGCCCTAATGAAAAACTGTTTTTT
CASSNSQGPNEKLFF
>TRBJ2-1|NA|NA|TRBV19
TGTGCCAGTAGTATAGAGAGGGGCAATGAGCAGTTCTTC
CASSIERGNEQFF
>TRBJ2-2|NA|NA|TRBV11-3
TGTGCCAGCCGCGATGGGACCGGGGCGTCCACGACCGGGGAGCTGTTTTTT
CASRDGTGASTTGELFF
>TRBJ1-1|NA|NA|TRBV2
TGTGCCAGCTTCCAAGAAGGGGACACTGAAGCTTTCTTT
CASFQEGDTEAFF
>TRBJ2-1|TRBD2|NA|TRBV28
TGTGCCAGCAGTTCGGGGGGAGGCAGCTCCTACAATGAGCAGTTCTTC
CASSSGGGSSYNEQFF
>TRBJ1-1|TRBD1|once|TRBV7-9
TGTGCCAGCACGGACAGGGGCCCGCCAGCTTTCTTT
CASTDRGPPAFF
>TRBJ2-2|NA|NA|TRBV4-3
TGCGCCAGCAGCCAAGCTCTGAGGATCACCACCGGGGAGCTGTTTTTT
CASSQALRITTGELFF
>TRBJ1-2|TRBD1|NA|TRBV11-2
TGTGCCAGCAGCCCGAACAGGGACGCAGGGGGCGGCTACACCTTC
CASSPNRDAGGGYTF
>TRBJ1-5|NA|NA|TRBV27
TGTGCCAGCAGTACCCGACAGGAGGGAGGACGTCAGCCCCAGCATTTT
CASSTRQEGGRQPQHF
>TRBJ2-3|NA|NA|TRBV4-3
TGCGCCAGCAGCCAGGAAATGATAAGCGGGTGGGCAGATACGCAGTATTTT
CASSQEMISGWADTQYF
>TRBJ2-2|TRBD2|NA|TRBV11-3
TGTGCCAGCAGCCCCCAGCCGGGACTAGCCAACACCGGGGAGCTGTTTTTT
CASSPQPGLANTGELFF
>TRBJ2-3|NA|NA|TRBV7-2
TGTGCCAGCAGCCGGAGAAACACAGATACGCAGTATTTT
CASSRRNTDTQYF
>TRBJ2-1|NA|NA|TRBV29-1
TGCAGCGTTGGGGGTAACGGCTACAATGAGCAGTTCTTC
CSVGGNGYNEQFF
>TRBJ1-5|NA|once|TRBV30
TGTGCCTGGAGTGTAAGGGGGGCCCTAGAGCAGCCCCAGCATTTT
CAWSVRGALEQPQHF
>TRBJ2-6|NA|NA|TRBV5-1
TGCGCCAGCAGCTTGATAGCTGGGGCCAACGTCCTGACTTTC
CASSLIAGANVLTF
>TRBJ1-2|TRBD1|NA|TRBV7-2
TGTGCCAGCAGGACCGGGACAGGGGGCCCCTGGGCGGGCTACACCTTC
CASRTGTGGPWAGYTF
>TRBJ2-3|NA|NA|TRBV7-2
TGTGCCAGCAGCTTTACCCACACAGATACGCAGTATTTT
CASSFTHTDTQYF
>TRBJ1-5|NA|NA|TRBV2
TGTGCCAGCAGTGCCCGACAGGCCCAGAGCGTGGCCCAGCATTTT
CASSARQAQSVAQHF
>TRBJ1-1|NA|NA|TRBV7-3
TGTGCCAGCAGCTTATCTTCGCAGGGTCACACTGAAGCTTTCTTT
CASSLSSQGHTEAFF
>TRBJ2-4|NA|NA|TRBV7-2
TGTGCCAGCAGCTCTCCAGCGGGTACACTAGCCAAAAACATTCAGTACTTC
CASSSPAGTLAKNIQYF
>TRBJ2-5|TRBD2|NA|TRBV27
TGTGCCAGCAGTTTCCTAGCGGGAGAGACCCAGTACTTC
CASSFLAGETQYF
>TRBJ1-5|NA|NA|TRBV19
TGTGCCAGTAGTACGAGGGTTACGGGAAATCAGCCCCAGCATTTT
CASSTRVTGNQPQHF
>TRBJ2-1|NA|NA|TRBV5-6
TGTGCCAGCAGCTGGGGGTCGGCGGGCTACTACAATGAGCAGTTCTTC
CASSWGSAGYYNEQFF
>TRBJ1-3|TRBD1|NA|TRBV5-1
TGCGCCAGCAGCCCACGGGAAACAGGGGGTGGAAACACCATATATTTT
CASSPRETGGGNTIYF
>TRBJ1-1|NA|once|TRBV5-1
TGCGCCAGCAGCTTGTCCACTACAGGCACTGAAGCTTTCTTT
CASSLSTTGTEAFF
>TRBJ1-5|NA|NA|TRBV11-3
TGTGCCAGCAGCTTAGATCTGCGGTACTTCCCCACCACCGATCAGCCCCAGCATTTT
CASSLDLRYFPTTDQPQHF
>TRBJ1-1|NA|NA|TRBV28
TGTGCCAGCAGTTTATTGAGGCCCGGAACTGAAGCTTTCTTT
CASSLLRPGTEAFF
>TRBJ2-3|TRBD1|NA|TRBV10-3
TGTGCCACCTCGGACAGGGAGCCGCGCACAGATACGCAGTATTTT
CATSDREPRTDTQYF
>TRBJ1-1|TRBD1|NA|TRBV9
TGTGCCAGCAGCGCCGGGACAGGGCCCACTGAAGCTTTCTTT
CASSAGTGPTEAFF
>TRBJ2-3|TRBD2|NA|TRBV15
TGTGCCACCAGCAGAGGTACTAGCGCAGATACGCAGTATTTT
CATSRGTSADTQYF
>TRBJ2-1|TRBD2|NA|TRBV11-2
TGTGCCAGCAGCAAAGGGACTAGCGGGAGTAAGAATGAGCAGTTCTTC
CASSKGTSGSKNEQFF
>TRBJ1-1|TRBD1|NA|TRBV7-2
TGTGCCAGCAGCTTATCCGGGACAGGGGGCTTAACGGCTAAAGCTTTCTTT
CASSLSGTGGLTAKAFF
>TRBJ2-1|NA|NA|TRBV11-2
TGTGCCAGCAGCCCCGCCCTCTTAGCGGCCCCCAACAATGAGCAGTTCTTC
CASSPALLAAPNNEQFF
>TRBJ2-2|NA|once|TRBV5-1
TGCGCCAGCAGCTTGGCCGGGCGGGGCTACACCGGGGAGCTGTTTTTT
CASSLAGRGYTGELFF
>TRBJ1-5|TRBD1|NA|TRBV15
TGTGCCACCAGCAGAGATCGCAGGGGGAATGATCAGCCCCAGCATTTT
CATSRDRRGNDQPQHF
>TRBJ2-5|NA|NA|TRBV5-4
TGTGCCAGCAAGAGAGGGTATGCCCAAGAGACCCAGTACTTC
CASKRGYAQETQYF
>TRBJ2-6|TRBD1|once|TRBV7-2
TGTGCCAGCAGCCCCGGACAGGGGGCAACGCGCCGCGGGGCCAACGTCCTGACTTTC
CASSPGQGATRRGANVLTF
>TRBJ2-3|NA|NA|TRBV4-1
TGCGCCAGCAGCCACAGGGAAGCGGTCACAGATACGCAGTATTTT
CASSHREAVTDTQYF
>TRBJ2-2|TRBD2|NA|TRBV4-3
TGCGCCAGCAGCCAAGATCTTCGGTCGGGACTAGCGGACAACACCGGGGAGCTGTTTTTT
CASSQDLRSGLADNTGELFF
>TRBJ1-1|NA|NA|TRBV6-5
TGTGCCAGCAGTTACTCGATGGGGGCCTCTGAAGCTTTCTTT
CASSYSMGASEAFF
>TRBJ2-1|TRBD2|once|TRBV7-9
TGTGCCAGCAGCCCGACTAGCGGGGGGAGCAATGAGCAGTTCTTC
CASSPTSGGSNEQFF
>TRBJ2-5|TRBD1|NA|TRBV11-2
TGTGCCAGCAGCGGAAGGGACAGGCTCCAAGAGACCCAGTACTTC
CASSGRDRLQETQYF
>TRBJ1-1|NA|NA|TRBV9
TGTGCCAGCAGCGCCCCGGGACGGTTGAACACTGAAGCTTTCTTT
CASSAPGRLNTEAFF
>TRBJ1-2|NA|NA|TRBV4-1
TGCGCCAGCACCCGAGACCCTAGGGGACCTAACTATGGCTACACCTTC
CASTRDPRGPNYGYTF